Below, 25 T cell receptor beta chains from the same sample are listed, as sequenced in a study of immune cell composition in non-small cell lung cancer. The repertoire was sequenced with immunoSEQ multiplex PCR; TCRdb's copy has only in-frame clones and lacks some. The sample has 5,000 or so clones; around 80% are singletons. Input material: lung tumor tissue. The receptors derive from a human donor with non-small cell lung cancer.

The chain uses TRBV2 and TRBJ2-1, with D possibly matching TRBD2 (5 bases). Germline V gives CDR1 SNHLY, CDR2 FYNNEI. Trimming took 8 bases from V and 4 from J, leaving 15 bases between them. The CDR3 sequence is 14 residues long. The CDR3, as DNA: TGTGCCAGCGGCCAAGCGGACCGTTACAATGAGCAGTTCTTC. It codes for CASGQADRYNEQFF. The variable domain in full, completed from reference TRBV2 and TRBJ2-1, reads EPEVTQTPSHQVTQMGQEVILRCVPISNHLYFYWYRQILGQKVEFLVSFYNNEISEKSEIFDDQFSVERPDGSNFTLKIRSTKLEDSAMYFCASGQADRYNEQFFGPGTRLTVL.

The rearrangement joins TRBV28 to TRBJ1-4; D is perhaps TRBD1 (6 bases). V was cut by 2 bases and J by 7 bases, with 11 bases left in between. Germline assignment: CDR1 MDHEN and CDR2 SYDVKM. The CDR3 runs to 14 residues. The CDR3, as DNA: TGTGCCAGCAGTTTAACAGGGTGGAGTGAAAAACTGTTTTTT. Translated: CASSLTGWSEKLFF.

V gene TRBV5-4 combines with J gene TRBJ2-7; 10 bases align to TRBD1. Germline V CDR1 and CDR2: SGHNT, YYREEE (reference sequence). The V gene end was trimmed by 0 bases and the J gene end by 3 bases; junction bases not matched to a gene: 0. CDR3 length equals 14 residues. CDR3 residues: CASSLGTGGYEQYF. The CDR3 DNA follows: TGTGCCAGCAGCTTGGGGACAGGGGGCTACGAGCAGTACTTC.

This clone has more than one count but fewer than ten. In nucleotides, the CDR3 is TGTGCCAGCAGTTTATCAGGGGTTGTTTTGAACACTGAAGCTTTCTTT. This encodes CASSLSGVVLNTEAFF. The chain has TRBV27 and TRBJ1-1; possible D gene TRBD1, 5 bases. Looked up from germline, CDR1 is MNHEY and CDR2 is SMNVEV (reference sequence). V lost 0 bases to trimming and J lost 0 bases, with 11 bases between them. This CDR3 is built from 16 residues.

This chain uses TRBV29-1 with TRBJ2-1, with TRBD2 identical over 11 bases. Germline V gene data show CDR1 as SQVTM and CDR2 as ANQGSEA. V lost 1 base to trimming and J lost 8 bases; unmatched junction nucleotides: 4. The CDR3 sequence is 14 residues long. In nucleotides, the CDR3 is TGCAGCGTTGAAGGACTAGCGGGAACTCATGAGCAGTTCTTC. Translation: CSVEGLAGTHEQFF.

This clone occurred a few times. The genes are TRBV2 and TRBJ1-3; D not certain. The V gene lost 6 bases and the J gene lost 0 bases, with 9 bases spanning the gap. There are 14 residues in the CDR3. CDR1 and CDR2 (germline): SNHLY, FYNNEI. The CDR3, as DNA: TGTGCCAGCAGGGGCCAGCTCTCTGGAAACACCATATATTTT. It encodes CASRGQLSGNTIYF.

The rearrangement joins TRBV7-2 to TRBJ1-1; 7 bases agree with TRBD1. The germline gives CDR1 SGHTA, CDR2 FQGNSA. The junction had 4 bases not matched to a gene; V was cut back by 5 bases and J by 1 base. The CDR3 loop spans 14 amino acids. In nucleotides, the CDR3 is TGTGCCAGCAGCAAGGGGGCCGAGAACACTGAAGCTTTCTTT. Residues: CASSKGAENTEAFF.

V and J are TRBV4-3 and TRBJ2-7, with TRBD2 matching 10 bases. There are 14 residues in the CDR3. V dropped 5 bases and J dropped 3; count of bases not matched to a gene: 4. Germline V gene data show CDR1 as LGHNA and CDR2 as YSLEER. The CDR3 DNA reads TGCGCCAGCAGCTGGCTAGCGGGAGACTACGAGCAGTACTTC. It yields the protein CASSWLAGDYEQYF.

This chain uses TRBV9 with TRBJ1-1, with 12 bases aligning to TRBD1. Germline assignment: CDR1 SGDLS and CDR2 YYNGEE. This CDR3 region has 16 residues. J gave up 4 bases and V 0 bases, and 4 bases lay outside the gene matches. DNA of the CDR3: TGTGCCAGCAGCGTAGCGTCGGGACAGGGGGCCACTGAAGCTTTCTTT. It codes for CASSVASGQGATEAFF.

This chain connects TRBV7-9 to TRBJ2-2; 9 bases map to TRBD2. Trimming took 5 bases from V and 6 from J; bases not matched to a gene: 10. CDR1 and CDR2 from the germline V gene are SEHNR and FQNEAQ (reference sequence). CDR3 size: 16 residues. The CDR3 spells CASSLVGTSTPGELFF. DNA of the CDR3: TGTGCCAGCAGCCTTGTCGGGACTAGCACCCCCGGGGAGCTGTTTTTT. Full variable domain (rest looked up from reference TRBV7-9 and TRBJ2-2): DTGVSQNPRHKITKRGQNVTFRCDPISEHNRLYWYRQTLGQGPEFLTYFQNEAQLEKSRLLSDRFSAERPKGSFSTLEIQRTEQGDSAMYLCASSLVGTSTPGELFFGEGSRLTVL.

The table lists this clone with a count of one. V is TRBV7-8 and J is TRBJ2-3; D is unclear. The CDR3 length is 15 residues. From germline, CDR1 is SGHVS and CDR2 FQNEAQ. The ends were cut back, 1 base at V and 0 bases at J, with 8 bases in the middle. In DNA form, the CDR3 reads TGTGCCAGCAGCTTAGGTATTCTGAGCACAGATACGCAGTATTTT. This translates into CASSLGILSTDTQYF. Complete variable domain (other parts from reference TRBV7-8 and TRBJ2-3): GAGVSQSPRYKVAKRGQDVALRCDPISGHVSLFWYQQALGQGPEFLTYFQNEAQLDKSGLPSDRFFAERPEGSVSTLKIQRTQQEDSAVYLCASSLGILSTDTQYFGPGTRLTVL.

The chain recombines TRBV12-5 with TRBJ1-2; D perhaps matches TRBD1 (6 bases). Germline CDR1 LGHNT, CDR2 FRNRAP. The CDR3 has 13 amino acids. Trimming left V 6 bases short and J 8 bases short, with 16 bases between. This chain's CDR3 is CASGLTGREGYTF. The CDR3 DNA sequence: TGTGCTAGTGGCCTGACAGGTCGTGAGGGCTACACCTTC.

V and J are TRBV4-3 and TRBJ2-5; D is possibly TRBD1 (5 bases). The J call is uncertain, as TRBJ2-7 better fits the DNA end. CDR1 is LGHNA, CDR2 YSLEER, per germline. The CDR3 has 13 residues. CDR3 sequence (DNA): TGCGCCAGCAGCCAAGGACTTCAGGGCGAGCAGTACTTC. Translation gives CASSQGLQGEQYF.

The rearrangement joins TRBV5-6 to TRBJ2-5, with a weak D call TRBD1 (6 bases). The CDR3 runs 15 residues. Trimming took off 2 bases at V and 4 bases at J, with 15 bases between the two ends. Germline-derived CDR1 and CDR2 are SGHDT and YYEEEE. DNA of the CDR3: TGTGCCAGCAGCTTAGAAACAGGGTTGGGAGAGACCCAGTACTTC. It specifies CASSLETGLGETQYF.

This clone was seen just once. This rearrangement joins TRBV6-5 to TRBJ1-4; D possibly corresponds to TRBD1 (6 bases). The CDR3 runs 13 residues. Germline CDR1 reads MNHEY; CDR2 reads SVGAGI. With 8 bases removed from V and 6 bases from J, the gap between germline ends came to 13 bases. CDR3 region: CASGRYRDEKLFF. CDR3 sequence (DNA): TGTGCCAGCGGACGCTACAGGGATGAAAAACTGTTTTTT.

The chain uses TRBV6-6 and TRBJ2-3; TRBD2 agrees at 8 bases. This CDR3 contains 16 residues. Germline assignment: CDR1 MNHNY and CDR2 SVGAGI (reference sequence). The V and J ends lost 0 bases and 2 bases, in that order; junction bases with no gene match: 4. The CDR3 sequence is CASSYSGRGDTDTQYF. In nucleotides, the CDR3 is TGTGCCAGCAGTTACTCTGGGCGGGGGGACACAGATACGCAGTATTTT.

This clone has only one observation. J is TRBJ2-5 and V is TRBV4-3, with 13 bases aligning to TRBD2. Germline loops: CDR1 LGHNA, CDR2 YSLEER. This CDR3 region has 15 residues. V shed 4 bases, J shed 5 bases, and the junction held 4 bases outside the gene matches. CDR3 nucleotides: TGCGCCAGCAGCCTTGGACTAGCGGGAGTGGAGACCCAGTACTTC. Translation gives CASSLGLAGVETQYF.

This chain connects TRBV6-5 to TRBJ2-7; weak D call: TRBD1 (6 bases). Germline loops: CDR1 MNHEY, CDR2 SVGAGI. V dropped 7 bases and J dropped 5 bases, with 12 bases sitting between them. The CDR3 covers 12 residues. CDR3 amino acids: CASNGQNHEQYF. The DNA of the CDR3 is TGTGCCAGCAACGGACAGAACCACGAGCAGTACTTC.

J is TRBJ1-5 and V is TRBV13; weak D call: TRBD1 (5 bases). The CDR3 is made up of 15 amino acids. The V gene's germline CDR1 is PRHDT and CDR2 FYEKMQ (reference sequence). V lost 1 base and J 6 bases, leaving 13 bases between the germline ends. The DNA of the CDR3 is TGTGCCAGCAGCTTAGTAACCGGGGGTGGTCAGCCCCAGCATTTT. This sequence encodes CASSLVTGGGQPQHF.

This chain uses TRBV5-1 with TRBJ1-1; D is perhaps TRBD1 (5 bases). Trimming removed 4 bases from V and 1 base from J, with 14 bases in between. CDR1 is SGHRS, CDR2 YFSETQ, per germline. The CDR3 has 15 residues. CDR3 nucleotides: TGCGCCAGCAGCACTGGAGGGGCCCGGAACACTGAAGCTTTCTTT. It is translated as CASSTGGARNTEAFF.

The sample holds a few counts of this clone. The V gene is TRBV14, the J gene TRBJ2-1; 7 bases map to TRBD2. The CDR3 runs to 12 residues. Germline trimming cut 5 bases from V and 7 bases from J; bases unmatched to any gene: 2. Per the germline V gene, CDR1 is SGHDN and CDR2 is FVKESK. CDR3 region: CASSYSGNEQFF. CDR3 DNA: TGTGCCAGCAGCTATAGCGGGAATGAGCAGTTCTTC.

This clone was seen once. The chain uses TRBV7-9 and TRBJ2-1; 8 positions match TRBD1. The junction had 4 bases not matched to a gene; V was cut back by 5 bases and J by 10 bases. The germline gives CDR1 SEHNR, CDR2 FQNEAQ (reference sequence). The CDR3 is 12 amino acids. CDR3 residues: CASSQDREEQFF. The CDR3 DNA sequence: TGTGCCAGCAGCCAGGACAGGGAAGAGCAGTTCTTC.

The chain couples TRBV28 to TRBJ1-1; 8 bases line up with TRBD1. The CDR3 loop spans 13 amino acids. V shed 7 bases and J 8 bases; nucleotides not matched to a gene: 9. The germline gives CDR1 MDHEN, CDR2 SYDVKM. The CDR3 region is CASIKGQALEAFF. The CDR3 DNA reads as TGTGCCAGCATAAAGGGACAGGCCCTAGAAGCTTTCTTT.

V usage is TRBV4-2 and J usage is TRBJ2-1; 10 positions agree with TRBD2. V shed 4 bases, J shed 5 bases, and the junction held 5 bases outside the gene matches. Per the germline V gene, CDR1 is LGHNA and CDR2 is YNFKEQ. This CDR3 is 15 amino acids long. As DNA, the CDR3 is TGTGCCAGCAGCCCAAATCTAGCGGGGGACAATGAGCAGTTCTTC. Protein: CASSPNLAGDNEQFF.

This clone was counted a single time. The V call is TRBV18, the J call TRBJ2-3; D possibly corresponds to TRBD1 (5 bases). The CDR3 consists of 13 residues. Deletions cut 2 bases from V and 14 bases from J, with 17 bases between. Germline CDR1 KGHSH, CDR2 LQKENI. The CDR3 region has the DNA TGTGCCAGCTCACCAGAGGAGAAGGGGATAGCGTATTTT. Residues: CASSPEEKGIAYF.